Each of the 24 T cell receptor beta chains below was sequenced from the same sample in a study of metastatic and nonmetastatic thyroid tumors. Via MiXCR, TCRdb re-called the PCR reads. This table holds around 30,000 clones, 10% to 15% found once. All patients were untreated before thyroid surgery. The sequencing input was blood. Receptor source: a female donor with papillary thyroid cancer or a benign thyroid nodule (not recorded which). Some clones in this sample may be carry-over from other donors' samples.

This clone was recorded many times. The chain recombines TRBV6-1 with TRBJ2-6, with D unclear. The CDR3 is 14 amino acids. Germline CDR1 reads MNHNS; CDR2 reads SASEGT. Trimming stripped 0 bases from V and 0 bases from J, with 0 bases between. CDR3 in DNA: TGTGCCAGCAGTGAAGCCTCTGGGGCCAACGTCCTGACTTTC. This gives the protein CASSEASGANVLTF.

This clone was counted ten times or more. The chain employs TRBV6-1 and TRBJ1-6; D call uncertain. V gave up 7 bases and J gave up 4 bases, with 8 bases separating them. Germline V gives CDR1 MNHNS, CDR2 SASEGT. CDR3 length: 13 residues. The CDR3 reads CASTADYNSPLHF. The DNA of the CDR3 is TGTGCCAGCACGGCGGATTATAATTCACCCCTCCACTTT.

Within the sample, this clone is medium-sized. The V gene is TRBV6-1, the J gene TRBJ2-3; 11 bases line up with TRBD1. V was pared by 4 bases and J by 1 base, with 10 bases of the junction left unmatched. Germline loops: CDR1 MNHNS, CDR2 SASEGT. The CDR3 is 18 residues long. The CDR3 coding sequence is TGTGCCAGCAGTGCGCTTGGGACAGGGGGTCGGGGCACAGATACGCAGTATTTT. Amino acids: CASSALGTGGRGTDTQYF.

Only a few counts were recorded for this clone. The chain uses TRBV24-1 and TRBJ1-2, with 7 bases fitting TRBD1. Germline CDR1 and CDR2: KGHDR and SFDVKD. The CDR3 runs to 14 residues. V dropped 4 bases and J dropped 7; count of bases not matched to a gene: 8. CDR3 region: CATSDPTGILGYTF. The CDR3 DNA follows: TGTGCCACCAGTGACCCGACAGGGATTCTTGGCTACACCTTC.

This clone was seen at least ten times. The chain couples TRBV6-1 to TRBJ2-7; the match to TRBD2 covers 11 bases. V gave up 7 bases and J gave up 3 bases; unmatched junction bases: 8. CDR3 length: 15 residues. Per germline, CDR1 MNHNS and CDR2 SASEGT. The CDR3 sequence: CASTLIGTSGYEQYF. The CDR3 nucleotides read TGTGCCAGCACACTCATAGGGACTAGCGGCTACGAGCAGTACTTC.

V usage is TRBV20-1 and J usage is TRBJ2-7; D gene unclear. V shed 7 bases and J shed 4 bases, with 14 bases lying between them. This CDR3 has 12 amino acids. Germline V gene lookup returns CDR1 DFQATT and CDR2 SNEGSKA (reference sequence). The CDR3 reads CSVITEIYEQYF. In DNA form, the CDR3 reads TGCAGTGTGATCACGGAGATTTACGAGCAGTACTTC.

This clone was seen repeatedly, ten times or more. This sequence joins TRBV30 and TRBJ1-3, with D hard to call. V was cut by 5 bases and J by 9 bases, with 11 bases left in between. This CDR3 spans 11 amino acids. Germline-derived CDR1 and CDR2 are GTSNPN and SVGIG (reference sequence). The CDR3 DNA is TGTGCCTGGGGTACCCGCGCCACCATATATTTT. This codes for CAWGTRATIYF.

This clone was recorded at least ten times. The J gene is TRBJ1-1, the V gene TRBV11-2; maybe TRBD1 (5 bases). Trimming took 0 bases from V and 3 from J, leaving 17 bases between them. Germline loops: CDR1 SGHAT, CDR2 FQNNGV. This CDR3 has 17 amino acids. DNA for the CDR3: TGTGCCAGCAGCTTAGATCGGAGGTGGCGGGGGTACACTGAAGCTTTCTTT. It translates to CASSLDRRWRGYTEAFF.

V is TRBV30 and J is TRBJ2-1; tentatively, D is TRBD2 (5 bases). V lost 0 bases to trimming and J lost 2 bases, with 11 bases between them. The CDR3 extends over 15 amino acids. In germline, CDR1 is GTSNPN, CDR2 SVGIG (reference sequence). CDR3 protein: CAWSVYHGAYNEQFF. CDR3 nucleotides: TGTGCCTGGAGTGTCTATCACGGGGCCTACAATGAGCAGTTCTTC.

The table lists this clone with many counts. V is TRBV5-4 and J is TRBJ1-1, with 9 bases aligning to TRBD1. The CDR3 sequence is 15 residues long. Trimming at V came to 4 bases and at J to 0 bases, leaving 4 bases not matched to a gene. Per germline, CDR1 SGHNT and CDR2 YYREEE (reference sequence). CDR3 sequence (DNA): TGTGCCAGCAGCCCACAGGGGGCCCTGAACACTGAAGCTTTCTTT. Protein: CASSPQGALNTEAFF.

For this clone: Within the sample, other DNA sequences also encode this same CDR3. The chain has TRBV10-3 and TRBJ2-2; 7 positions agree with TRBD2. The CDR3 spans 15 residues. Germline CDR1 is ENHRY and CDR2 is SYGVKD. Trimming at V came to 6 bases and at J to 8 bases, leaving 12 bases not matched to a gene. In DNA form, the CDR3 reads TGTGCCATCAGCGGAGGTACTGCGGGAGTTGGGGAGCTGTTTTTT. The encoded protein is CAISGGTAGVGELFF.

Turning to this clone: This clone may be a read error of a much larger clone one base away. Within the sample, other DNA sequences also encode this same CDR3. The chain links TRBV3-1 to TRBJ2-1; TRBD2 matches at 8 bases. With 2 bases clipped from V and 8 bases from J, the junction kept 11 bases outside the gene matches. The CDR3 is 16 residues long. CDR1 and CDR2 (germline): LGHDT, YNNKEL (reference sequence). CDR3 loop: CASSQLGGRPRDEQFF. The CDR3 nucleotides are TGTGCCAGCAGCCAATTGGGCGGGAGGCCCAGGGATGAGCAGTTCTTC.

The chain has TRBV28 and TRBJ1-1; D gene uncertain. The V end was cut by 6 bases, the J end by 8 bases, with 13 bases between. The length of the CDR3 is 12 residues. Germline V gene lookup returns CDR1 MDHEN and CDR2 SYDVKM. CDR3 loop: CASSSGSTEAFF. The CDR3 DNA is TGTGCCAGCAGCTCCGGGAGTACAGAAGCTTTCTTT.

This clone came up many times. V gene TRBV6-5 combines with J gene TRBJ1-1; possibly TRBD1 for D (6 bases). The CDR3 is 14 residues long. Looked up from germline, CDR1 is MNHEY and CDR2 is SVGAGI. Trimming pared 2 bases from V and 3 bases from J, leaving 10 bases between. This CDR3 is CASSYTGFDTEAFF. The DNA of the CDR3 is TGTGCCAGCAGTTACACAGGGTTTGACACTGAAGCTTTCTTT.

This clone was found many times. J is TRBJ1-1 and V is TRBV5-1; D not certain. The CDR3 loop spans 14 amino acids. Trimming took off 0 bases at V and 6 bases at J, with 12 bases between the two ends. The V gene's germline CDR1 is SGHRS and CDR2 YFSETQ. CDR3 DNA: TGCGCCAGCAGCTTGGGAAGGGAGGGCGCTGAAGCTTTCTTT. Its translation is CASSLGREGAEAFF.

This clone has ten or more counts. The rearrangement uses TRBV7-9 and TRBJ2-3; either TRBD1 or TRBD2 may fit D (5 bases each). Germline V gives CDR1 SEHNR, CDR2 FQNEAQ (reference sequence). The CDR3 is 15 residues long. The V and J ends lost 1 base and 3 bases respectively, with 11 bases between them. The CDR3 reads CASSLGTRGTDTQYF. As DNA, the CDR3 is TGTGCCAGCAGCTTAGGGACACGAGGGACAGATACGCAGTATTTT.

The table lists this clone with a few counts. The J gene is TRBJ1-1, the V gene TRBV29-1; D gene ambiguous. Looked up from germline, CDR1 is SQVTM and CDR2 is ANQGSEA. Trimming took 8 bases from V and 1 from J, leaving 17 bases between them. The CDR3 is 14 residues long. CDR3: CSCTGFSQNTEAFF. The CDR3 DNA follows: TGCAGCTGTACTGGCTTTAGTCAGAACACTGAAGCTTTCTTT.

There are a few counts of this clone. A much bigger clone sits one base away, suggesting this may be a read error. This rearrangement joins TRBV10-3 to TRBJ1-1, with a tentative D call TRBD1 (5 bases). V shed 5 bases and J shed 3 bases, with 19 bases lying between them. There are 16 residues in the CDR3. Germline V gene sequence: CDR1 ENHRY, CDR2 SYGVKD. CDR3 DNA: TGTGCCATCAGTCCTGTGGGGGAGGGCATGGACACTGAAGCTTTCTTT. Translated, it gives CAISPVGEGMDTEAFF.

A remark on this clone: Since a much larger clone is just one base distant, this may be a read error. The rearrangement links TRBV29-1 to TRBJ1-1; D unresolved. The CDR3 extends over 12 amino acids. In germline, CDR1 is SQVTM, CDR2 ANQGSEA. The CDR3 DNA reads as TGCAACGTTGTAAGGACGAACACTGAAGCTTTCTTT. This sequence encodes CNVVRTNTEAFF.

In its sample, this clone was seen many times. The genes are TRBV29-1 and TRBJ1-1; 7 nucleotides agree with TRBD1. Germline CDR1 is SQVTM and CDR2 is ANQGSEA. This CDR3 contains 12 residues. The V and J ends lost 3 bases and 4 bases, in that order; junction bases with no gene match: 2. For the CDR3, the DNA is TGCAGCGTTGACAGGGGGGGCACTGAAGCTTTCTTT. Protein product: CSVDRGGTEAFF.

This clone was seen ten or more times. This chain connects TRBV2 to TRBJ1-1, with D unclear. The germline gives CDR1 SNHLY, CDR2 FYNNEI. Trimming took 3 bases from V and 0 from J, leaving 8 bases between them. The CDR3 totals 14 residues. CDR3 loop: CASSEGVMNTEAFF. For the CDR3, the DNA is TGTGCCAGCAGTGAGGGCGTGATGAACACTGAAGCTTTCTTT.

This clone was counted only a few times. A much larger clonotype is one base distant, so this may be a read error. This same CDR3 is encoded by further DNA sequences in the sample. The gene calls are TRBV7-2 and TRBJ1-1; tentatively, D is TRBD1 (5 bases). Per the germline V gene, CDR1 is SGHTA and CDR2 is FQGNSA. The CDR3 is 14 residues long. CDR3 in DNA: TGTGCATGTCAGGGCCCAGGGCACAACACTGAAGCTTTCTTC. The encoded protein is CACQGPGHNTEAFF.

There are many counts of this clone. In DNA, the CDR3 is TGTGCCATCAGTGGGGGGGGGGACAGGGATGGGGATCACGAGCAGTACTTC. The encoded protein is CAISGGGDRDGDHEQYF. This chain joins TRBV10-3 and TRBJ2-7; TRBD1 aligns across 9 bases. The CDR3 runs 17 residues. Unmatched junction bases numbered 15, after V lost 4 bases and J lost 5 bases. Germline V gene data show CDR1 as ENHRY and CDR2 as SYGVKD.

In this sample, this clone turned up many times. The V gene is TRBV12-3 or TRBV12-4, the J gene TRBJ2-3; 11 bases fit TRBD2. The trim removed 2 bases at V and 4 bases at J, leaving 14 bases unmatched. The CDR3 length is 19 residues. The CDR3 loop reads CASSLRPPLAGGLADTQYF. CDR3 bases: TGTGCCAGCAGTTTAAGGCCCCCCTTAGCGGGAGGGCTCGCAGATACGCAGTATTTT.